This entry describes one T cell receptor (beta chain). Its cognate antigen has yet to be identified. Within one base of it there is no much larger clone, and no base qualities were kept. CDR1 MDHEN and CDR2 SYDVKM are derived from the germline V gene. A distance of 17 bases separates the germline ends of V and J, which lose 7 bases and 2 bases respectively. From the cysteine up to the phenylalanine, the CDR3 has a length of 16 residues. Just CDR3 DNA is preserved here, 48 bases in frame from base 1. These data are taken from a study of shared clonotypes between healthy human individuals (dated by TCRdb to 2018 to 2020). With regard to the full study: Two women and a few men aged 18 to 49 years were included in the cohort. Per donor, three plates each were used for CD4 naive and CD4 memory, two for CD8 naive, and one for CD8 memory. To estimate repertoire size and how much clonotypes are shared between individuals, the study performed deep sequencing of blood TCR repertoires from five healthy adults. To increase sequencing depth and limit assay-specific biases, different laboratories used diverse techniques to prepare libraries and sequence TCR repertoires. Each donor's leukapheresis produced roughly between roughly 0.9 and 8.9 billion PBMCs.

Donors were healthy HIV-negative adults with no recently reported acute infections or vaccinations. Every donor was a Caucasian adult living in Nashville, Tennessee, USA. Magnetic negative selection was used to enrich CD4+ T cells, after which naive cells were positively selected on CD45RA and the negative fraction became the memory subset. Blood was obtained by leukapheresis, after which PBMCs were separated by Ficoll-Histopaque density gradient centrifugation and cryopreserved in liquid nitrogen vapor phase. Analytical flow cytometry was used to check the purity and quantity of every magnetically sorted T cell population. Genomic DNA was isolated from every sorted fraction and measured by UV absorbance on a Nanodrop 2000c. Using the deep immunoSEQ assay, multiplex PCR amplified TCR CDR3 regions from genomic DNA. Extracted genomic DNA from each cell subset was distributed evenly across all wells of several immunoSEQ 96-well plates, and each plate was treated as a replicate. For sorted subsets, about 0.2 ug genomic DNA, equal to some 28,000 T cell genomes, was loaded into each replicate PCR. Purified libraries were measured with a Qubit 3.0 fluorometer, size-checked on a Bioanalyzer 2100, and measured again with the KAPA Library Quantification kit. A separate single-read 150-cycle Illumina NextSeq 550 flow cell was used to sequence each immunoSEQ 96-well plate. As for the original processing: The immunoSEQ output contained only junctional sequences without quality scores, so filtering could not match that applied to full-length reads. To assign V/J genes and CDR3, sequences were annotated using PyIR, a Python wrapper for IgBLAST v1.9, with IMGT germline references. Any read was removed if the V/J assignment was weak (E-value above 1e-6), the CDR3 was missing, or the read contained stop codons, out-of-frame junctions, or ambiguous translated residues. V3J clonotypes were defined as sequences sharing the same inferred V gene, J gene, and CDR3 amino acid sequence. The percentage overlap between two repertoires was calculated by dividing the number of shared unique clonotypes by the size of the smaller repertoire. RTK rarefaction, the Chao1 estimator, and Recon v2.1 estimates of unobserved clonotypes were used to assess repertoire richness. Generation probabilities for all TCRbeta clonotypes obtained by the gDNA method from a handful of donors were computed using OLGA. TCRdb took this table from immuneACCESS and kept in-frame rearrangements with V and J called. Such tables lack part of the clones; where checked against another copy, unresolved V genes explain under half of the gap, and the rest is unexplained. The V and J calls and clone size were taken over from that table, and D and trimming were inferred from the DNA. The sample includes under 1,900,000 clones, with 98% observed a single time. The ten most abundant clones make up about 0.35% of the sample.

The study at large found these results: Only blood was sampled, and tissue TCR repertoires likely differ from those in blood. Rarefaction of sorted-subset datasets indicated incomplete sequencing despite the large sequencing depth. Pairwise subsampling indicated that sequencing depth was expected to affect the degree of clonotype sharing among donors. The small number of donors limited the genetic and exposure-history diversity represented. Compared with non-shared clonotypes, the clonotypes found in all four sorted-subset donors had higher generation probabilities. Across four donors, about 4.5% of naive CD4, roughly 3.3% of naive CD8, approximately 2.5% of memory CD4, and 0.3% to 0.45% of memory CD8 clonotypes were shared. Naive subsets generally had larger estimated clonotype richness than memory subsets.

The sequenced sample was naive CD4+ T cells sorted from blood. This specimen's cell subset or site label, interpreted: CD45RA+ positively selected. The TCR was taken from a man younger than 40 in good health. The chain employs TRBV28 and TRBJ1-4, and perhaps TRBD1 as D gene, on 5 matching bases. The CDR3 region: CASNGWGDVTNEKLFF. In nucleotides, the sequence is TGTGCCAGCAATGGGTGGGGGGACGTGACTAATGAAAAACTGTTTTTT.